The sequence of this TCR beta chain was determined in a study of CXCR3-negative and CXCR3-positive naive CD8 T cells. Study conclusions and caveats: Both naive subsets showed comparably high diversity, and memory CD8+ cells showed much lower diversity. CXCR3-negative naive cells had less hydrophobic TRB CDR3s than did CXCR3-positive naive cells.

Each TRB cDNA library was prepared by 5' RACE (with UMI labels). TCRdb re-called the 5' RACE reads and catalogs CDR3 proteins one per entry, DNA excluded. The listing records around 140,000 distinct CDR3 sequences. The CDR3 runs to 11 residues. In germline, CDR1 is SQVTM, CDR2 ANQGSEA. With respect to this clonotype: Antigen unknown.

Sequencing was done on a sample of naive CXCR3+ CD8+ T cells from blood. Sample subset: CD45RO-CCR7+CD27+CD95- naive CD8+ T cells expressing CXCR3 (TNR3+). The TCR sequence derives from a human donor in good health. Some clones in this sample may be carry-over from other donors' samples. The chain recombines TRBV29-1 with TRBJ1-1. This CDR3 reads CSVAANTEAFF.